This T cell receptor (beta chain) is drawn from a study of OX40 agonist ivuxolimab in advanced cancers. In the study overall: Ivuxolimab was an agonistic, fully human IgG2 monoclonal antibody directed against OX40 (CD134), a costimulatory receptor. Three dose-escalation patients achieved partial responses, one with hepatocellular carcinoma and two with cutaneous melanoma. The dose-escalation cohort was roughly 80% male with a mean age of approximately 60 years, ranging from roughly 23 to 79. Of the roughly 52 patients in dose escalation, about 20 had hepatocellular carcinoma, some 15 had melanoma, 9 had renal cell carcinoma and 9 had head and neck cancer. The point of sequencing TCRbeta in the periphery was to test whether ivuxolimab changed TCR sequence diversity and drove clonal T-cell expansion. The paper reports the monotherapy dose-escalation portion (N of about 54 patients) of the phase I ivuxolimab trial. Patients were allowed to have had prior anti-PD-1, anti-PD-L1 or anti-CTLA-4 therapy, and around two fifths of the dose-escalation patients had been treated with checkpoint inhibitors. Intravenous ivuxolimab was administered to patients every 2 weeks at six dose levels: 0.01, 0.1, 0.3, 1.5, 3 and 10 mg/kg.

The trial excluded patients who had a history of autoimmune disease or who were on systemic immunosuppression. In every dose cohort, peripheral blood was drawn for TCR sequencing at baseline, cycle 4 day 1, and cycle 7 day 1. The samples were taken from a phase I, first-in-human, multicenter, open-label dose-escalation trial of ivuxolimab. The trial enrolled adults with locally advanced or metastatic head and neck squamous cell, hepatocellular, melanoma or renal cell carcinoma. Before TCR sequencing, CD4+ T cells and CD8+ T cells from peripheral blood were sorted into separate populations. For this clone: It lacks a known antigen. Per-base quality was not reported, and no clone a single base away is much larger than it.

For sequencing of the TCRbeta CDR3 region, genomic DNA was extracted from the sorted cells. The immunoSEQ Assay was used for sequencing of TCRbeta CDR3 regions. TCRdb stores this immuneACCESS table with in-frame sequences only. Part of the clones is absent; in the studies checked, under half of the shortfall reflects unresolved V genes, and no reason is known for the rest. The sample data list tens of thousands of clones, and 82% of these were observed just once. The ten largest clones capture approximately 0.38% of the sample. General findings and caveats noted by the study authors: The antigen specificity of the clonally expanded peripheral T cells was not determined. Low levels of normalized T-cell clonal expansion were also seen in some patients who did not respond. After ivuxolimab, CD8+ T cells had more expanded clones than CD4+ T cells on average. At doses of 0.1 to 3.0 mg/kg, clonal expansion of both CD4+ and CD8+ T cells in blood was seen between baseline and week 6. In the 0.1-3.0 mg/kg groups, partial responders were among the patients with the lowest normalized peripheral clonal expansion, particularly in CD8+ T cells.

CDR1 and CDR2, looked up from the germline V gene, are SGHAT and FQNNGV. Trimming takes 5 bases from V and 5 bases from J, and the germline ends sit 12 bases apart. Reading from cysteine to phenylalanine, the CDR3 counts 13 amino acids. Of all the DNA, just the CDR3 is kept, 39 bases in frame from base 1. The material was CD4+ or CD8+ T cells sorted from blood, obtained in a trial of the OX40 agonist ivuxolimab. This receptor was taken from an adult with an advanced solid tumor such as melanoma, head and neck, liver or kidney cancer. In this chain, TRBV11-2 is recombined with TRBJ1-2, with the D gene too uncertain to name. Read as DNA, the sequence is TGTGCCAGCAGCGAGACAAGGAAGTATGGCTACACCTTC. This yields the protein CASSETRKYGYTF.